The 3 T cell receptor beta chains presented below share a single source sample, sequenced in a study of identifying expanded T cells in peripheral blood (dated by TCRdb to about 2019). Library method: the immunoSEQ multiplex PCR assay. The table comes from immuneACCESS by way of TCRdb, which keeps in-frame sequences with V and J called. Part of the clones is missing from these tables; in studies checked, under half for an unresolved V gene and the rest for unknown reasons. The sample contains about 85,000 clones, around 91% of them found a single time. The ten biggest clones cover approximately 2.6% of the sample. The sample taken for sequencing was blood. The receptor set was obtained from a person aged 18-69 years in good health.

The chain carries TRBV7-2 and TRBJ2-3; 11 bases align to TRBD2. This CDR3 has 15 residues. J gave up 7 bases and V 4 bases, and 7 bases lay outside the gene matches. Germline V gene lookup returns CDR1 SGHTA and CDR2 FQGNSA. The CDR3 DNA reads TGTGCCAGCAGCTCATCTAGCGGGGGGCGGAATACGCAGTATTTT. Its protein is CASSSSSGGRNTQYF.

This sequence joins TRBV4-1 and TRBJ1-1; D uncertain. The CDR3 covers 13 residues. The germline CDR1 and CDR2 sequences are MGHRA and YSYEKL. The V gene lost 0 bases and the J gene lost 5 bases, with 7 bases spanning the gap. The CDR3 region has the DNA TGCGCCAGCAGCCAAGACCCGATAACTGAAGCTTTCTTT. This gives the protein CASSQDPITEAFF.

The J gene is TRBJ2-5, the V gene TRBV9, with 9 bases aligning to TRBD2. The V segment lost 0 bases and the J segment 1 base; nucleotides outside the gene matches: 7. CDR1 is SGDLS and CDR2 is YYNGEE in the germline V gene. This CDR3 is 17 amino acids long. The CDR3 nucleotides read TGTGCCAGCAGCGTAGGAGCCAGCGGGGGGACCCAAGAGACCCAGTACTTC. Translating it yields CASSVGASGGTQETQYF.